A selection of T cell receptor beta chains follows, all from one sample in a study of OX40 agonist ivuxolimab in advanced cancers. The table came from immunoSEQ multiplex PCR; TCRdb's copy has only in-frame clones and leaves some out. The repertoire holds 83,000 or so clones, with about 81% as singletons. The specimen was CD4+ or CD8+ T cells sorted from blood, collected in a trial of the OX40 agonist ivuxolimab. Source of these receptors: an adult with an advanced solid tumor such as melanoma, head and neck, liver or kidney cancer. CDR3s include the opening cysteine and the closing phenylalanine or tryptophan. D genes are given only for firm matches. Clone size is not always given. Where it is, it says once, few, many or a class for expanded clones.

D gene: TRBD1; clone size: .; J gene: TRBJ2-7; V gene: TRBV6-5; CDR3 protein: CASKPTGGLNEQYF; CDR3 DNA: TGTGCCAGCAAGCCGACAGGGGGTCTGAACGAGCAGTACTTC
D gene: .; clone size: once; J gene: TRBJ2-7; V gene: TRBV4-1; CDR3 protein: CASSQVSSTTYEQYF; CDR3 DNA: TGCGCCAGCAGCCAAGTGTCTAGCACCACCTACGAGCAGTACTTC
D gene: .; clone size: .; J gene: TRBJ2-5; V gene: TRBV4-1; CDR3 protein: CASSQRGPQETQYF; CDR3 DNA: TGCGCCAGCAGCCAACGGGGGCCTCAAGAGACCCAGTACTTC
D gene: .; clone size: .; J gene: TRBJ1-4; V gene: TRBV4-1; CDR3 protein: CASSLMPGGAGEKLFF; CDR3 DNA: TGCGCCAGCAGCTTGATGCCGGGGGGCGCTGGTGAAAAACTGTTTTTT
D gene: .; clone size: .; J gene: TRBJ1-1; V gene: TRBV10-3; CDR3 protein: CAIRTGIAEAFF; CDR3 DNA: TGTGCCATCAGGACAGGAATCGCTGAAGCTTTCTTT
D gene: .; clone size: .; J gene: TRBJ2-3; V gene: TRBV14; CDR3 protein: CASSQDGTDWTQYF; CDR3 DNA: TGTGCCAGCAGCCAAGACGGGACTGACTGGACGCAGTATTTT
D gene: .; clone size: few; J gene: TRBJ1-2; V gene: TRBV19; CDR3 protein: CASSIGQGRNGYTF; CDR3 DNA: TGTGCCAGTAGTATTGGCCAGGGAAGGAATGGCTACACCTTC
D gene: .; clone size: once; J gene: TRBJ1-1; V gene: TRBV19; CDR3 protein: CASSIVAASTEAFF; CDR3 DNA: TGTGCCAGTAGTATAGTAGCCGCAAGTACTGAAGCTTTCTTT
D gene: TRBD1; clone size: .; J gene: TRBJ2-5; V gene: TRBV7-2; CDR3 protein: CASSSGTAKETQYF; CDR3 DNA: TGTGCCAGCAGCTCCGGGACAGCAAAAGAGACCCAGTACTTC
D gene: .; clone size: once; J gene: TRBJ1-3; V gene: TRBV19; CDR3 protein: CASSPDTRRVSSGNTIYF; CDR3 DNA: TGTGCCAGTAGCCCCGATACCCGCCGCGTAAGCTCTGGAAACACCATATATTTT
D gene: TRBD1; clone size: .; J gene: TRBJ2-3; V gene: TRBV19; CDR3 protein: CASSTKDGTGISADTQYF; CDR3 DNA: TGTGCCAGTAGTACAAAGGACGGGACAGGGATAAGTGCAGATACGCAGTATTTT
D gene: .; clone size: few; J gene: TRBJ2-5; V gene: TRBV11-2; CDR3 protein: CASSLRTGLRETQYF; CDR3 DNA: TGTGCCAGCAGCCTAAGAACAGGGCTTCGAGAGACCCAGTACTTC
D gene: .; clone size: .; J gene: TRBJ2-1; V gene: TRBV14; CDR3 protein: CASSPREWNEQFF; CDR3 DNA: TGTGCCAGCAGCCCCCGGGAGTGGAATGAGCAGTTCTTC
D gene: .; clone size: .; J gene: TRBJ2-5; V gene: TRBV6-1; CDR3 protein: CASSESGGETQYF; CDR3 DNA: TGTGCCAGCAGTGAATCAGGGGGGGAGACCCAGTACTTC
D gene: .; clone size: .; J gene: TRBJ2-4; V gene: TRBV4-2; CDR3 protein: CASSSGHLAKNIQYF; CDR3 DNA: TGTGCCAGCAGCTCTGGACATCTAGCCAAAAACATTCAGTACTTC
D gene: TRBD1; clone size: .; J gene: TRBJ2-2; V gene: TRBV6-5; CDR3 protein: CASSGTGNTGELFF; CDR3 DNA: TGTGCCAGCAGTGGGACAGGGAACACCGGGGAGCTGTTTTTT
D gene: .; clone size: few; J gene: TRBJ1-6; V gene: TRBV5-4; CDR3 protein: CASRGNNNSPLHF; CDR3 DNA: TGTGCCAGCAGGGGGAACAATAATTCACCCCTCCACTTT
D gene: .; clone size: .; J gene: TRBJ1-5; V gene: TRBV30; CDR3 protein: CAWSVRGNQPQHF; CDR3 DNA: TGTGCCTGGAGTGTACGGGGGAATCAGCCCCAGCATTTT
D gene: .; clone size: few; J gene: TRBJ2-7; V gene: TRBV11-3; CDR3 protein: CASSLEGPGTYEQYF; CDR3 DNA: TGTGCCAGCAGCTTAGAAGGTCCAGGGACCTACGAGCAGTACTTC
D gene: .; clone size: .; J gene: TRBJ2-1; V gene: TRBV6-6; CDR3 protein: CASSYTGQTNEQFF; CDR3 DNA: TGTGCCAGCAGTTACACAGGACAGACCAATGAGCAGTTCTTC
D gene: .; clone size: .; J gene: TRBJ1-5; V gene: TRBV4-1; CDR3 protein: CASSQVQGVFNQPQHF; CDR3 DNA: TGCGCCAGCAGCCAAGTGCAGGGAGTGTTCAATCAGCCCCAGCATTTT
D gene: .; clone size: .; J gene: TRBJ1-3; V gene: TRBV7-6; CDR3 protein: CASSLTEFGNTIYF; CDR3 DNA: TGTGCCAGCAGCCTGACAGAATTTGGAAACACCATATATTTT
D gene: .; clone size: few; J gene: TRBJ1-5; V gene: TRBV7-9; CDR3 protein: CASSLADQPQHF; CDR3 DNA: TGTGCCAGCAGCTTAGCTGATCAGCCCCAGCATTTT
D gene: .; clone size: .; J gene: TRBJ1-4; V gene: TRBV5-1; CDR3 protein: CASSLGLRSNEKLFF; CDR3 DNA: TGCGCCAGCAGCTTGGGACTGAGATCTAATGAAAAACTGTTTTTT
D gene: .; clone size: few; J gene: TRBJ1-2; V gene: TRBV7-3; CDR3 protein: CASSLTHGVGGYTF; CDR3 DNA: TGTGCCAGCAGCTTGACCCACGGGGTAGGAGGCTACACCTTC
D gene: .; clone size: .; J gene: TRBJ1-3; V gene: TRBV7-2; CDR3 protein: CASSFQGREPIYF; CDR3 DNA: TGTGCCAGCAGCTTCCAGGGAAGAGAGCCCATATATTTT
D gene: .; clone size: .; J gene: TRBJ1-5; V gene: TRBV2; CDR3 protein: CASSSGPPSGPARLGYQHF; CDR3 DNA: TGTGCCAGCAGCTCCGGTCCTCCCTCGGGGCCGGCCCGATTGGGCTACCAGCATTTT
D gene: TRBD2; clone size: .; J gene: TRBJ2-1; V gene: TRBV7-7; CDR3 protein: CASSLSGINNEQFF; CDR3 DNA: TGTGCTAGCAGCCTTAGCGGGATTAACAATGAGCAGTTCTTC
D gene: .; clone size: .; J gene: TRBJ1-1; V gene: TRBV7-9; CDR3 protein: CASSLRGGRNTEAFF; CDR3 DNA: TGTGCCAGCAGCTTAAGAGGGGGGCGCAACACTGAAGCTTTCTTT
D gene: .; clone size: .; J gene: TRBJ2-1; V gene: TRBV29-1; CDR3 protein: CSVQDSQGIEQFF; CDR3 DNA: TGCAGCGTCCAAGACTCCCAGGGGATTGAGCAGTTCTTC
D gene: TRBD1; clone size: few; J gene: TRBJ1-6; V gene: TRBV2; CDR3 protein: CASSASTGGRTPLHF; CDR3 DNA: TGTGCCAGCAGTGCATCGACAGGGGGCCGGACACCCCTCCACTTT
D gene: .; clone size: .; J gene: TRBJ2-5; V gene: TRBV4-1; CDR3 protein: CASSHADRQQETQYF; CDR3 DNA: TGCGCCAGCAGCCACGCCGACAGGCAGCAAGAGACCCAGTACTTC
D gene: .; clone size: .; J gene: TRBJ2-2; V gene: TRBV7-9; CDR3 protein: CASRTVSGELFF; CDR3 DNA: TGTGCCAGCAGGACAGTTAGCGGGGAGCTGTTTTTT
D gene: TRBD1; clone size: .; J gene: TRBJ2-7; V gene: TRBV12-5; CDR3 protein: CASGFGTGEYEQYF; CDR3 DNA: TGTGCTAGTGGTTTTGGGACAGGGGAATACGAGCAGTACTTC
D gene: TRBD1; clone size: .; J gene: TRBJ2-2; V gene: TRBV2; CDR3 protein: CASSGDSNTGELFF; CDR3 DNA: TGTGCCAGCAGTGGGGACAGTAACACCGGGGAGCTGTTTTTT
D gene: TRBD1; clone size: .; J gene: TRBJ2-7; V gene: TRBV7-7; CDR3 protein: CASSLVGTEEIPSYEQYF; CDR3 DNA: TGTGCTAGCAGCTTAGTAGGGACAGAGGAAATTCCCTCCTACGAGCAGTACTTC
D gene: .; clone size: .; J gene: TRBJ2-3; V gene: TRBV27; CDR3 protein: CASSFGPSTDTQYF; CDR3 DNA: TGTGCCAGCAGTTTTGGCCCTAGCACAGATACGCAGTATTTT
D gene: TRBD1; clone size: .; J gene: TRBJ2-1; V gene: TRBV5-5; CDR3 protein: CASLDRVSPLLYNEQFF; CDR3 DNA: TGTGCCAGTTTGGACAGGGTATCCCCCTTGTTATACAATGAGCAGTTCTTC
D gene: .; clone size: once; J gene: TRBJ2-3; V gene: TRBV11-2; CDR3 protein: CASSPKTDSWLDTQYF; CDR3 DNA: TGTGCCAGCAGCCCTAAAACAGACTCCTGGTTGGATACGCAGTATTTT
D gene: .; clone size: .; J gene: TRBJ1-5; V gene: TRBV6-5; CDR3 protein: CASSRVSGNQPQHF; CDR3 DNA: TGTGCCAGCAGTAGAGTCTCGGGCAATCAGCCCCAGCATTTT
D gene: .; clone size: .; J gene: TRBJ2-7; V gene: TRBV21-1; CDR3 protein: CAPPGGGRHEQYF; CDR3 DNA: TGTGCCCCCCCGGGCGGGGGCAGGCACGAGCAGTACTTC
D gene: .; clone size: .; J gene: TRBJ1-1; V gene: TRBV27; CDR3 protein: CASTPWGARTEAFF; CDR3 DNA: TGTGCCAGCACCCCCTGGGGGGCGCGCACTGAAGCTTTCTTT
D gene: TRBD1; clone size: .; J gene: TRBJ1-2; V gene: TRBV11-2; CDR3 protein: CASSSGQGENYGYTF; CDR3 DNA: TGTGCCAGCAGCTCGGGACAGGGGGAAAACTATGGCTACACCTTC
D gene: .; clone size: .; J gene: TRBJ1-1; V gene: TRBV6-1; CDR3 protein: CASSERPTHGTEAFF; CDR3 DNA: TGTGCCAGCAGTGAAAGGCCCACCCATGGGACTGAAGCTTTCTTT
D gene: TRBD2; clone size: .; J gene: TRBJ2-3; V gene: TRBV19; CDR3 protein: CASGIAGNEADTQYF; CDR3 DNA: TGTGCCAGCGGAATAGCGGGAAATGAAGCAGATACGCAGTATTTT